Following are 9 T cell receptor beta chains from one sample sequenced in a study of long-term antiretroviral therapy in people with HIV (dated by TCRdb to between 2021 and 2023). The immunoSEQ hsTCRB v3.0 assay was used at survey level resolution to sequence the TRB variable region. TCRdb retrieved this table from immuneACCESS and kept in-frame rearrangements only. Not all clones are present; in checked studies, unresolved V genes account for under half, and no reason is known for the remainder. Across this sample there are 26,000 or so clones, with approximately 90% seen only once. The ten top clones hold about 4% of the sample. The sample consisted of unsorted PBMCs, taken 0.5 years after starting antiretroviral therapy. These receptors were obtained from a woman younger than 30 with HIV.

The rearrangement uses TRBV5-1 and TRBJ1-1, with D hard to call. CDR3 length equals 15 residues. Germline CDR1 SGHRS, CDR2 YFSETQ. V was cut by 0 bases and J by 1 base, with 10 bases left in between. The CDR3 DNA sequence: TGCGCCAGCAGCTTGGTACCCAGCAAGAACACTGAAGCTTTCTTT. It specifies CASSLVPSKNTEAFF. Filled out from reference TRBV5-1 and TRBJ1-1, the complete variable domain reads KAGVTQTPRYLIKTRGQQVTLSCSPISGHRSVSWYQQTPGQGLQFLFEYFSETQRNKGNFPGRFSGRQFSNSRSEMNVSTLELGDSALYLCASSLVPSKNTEAFFGQGTRLTVV.

This chain uses TRBV4-3 with TRBJ2-3; a possible D gene is TRBD2 (6 bases). This CDR3 is built from 16 residues. The V gene's germline CDR1 is LGHNA and CDR2 YSLEER. V was trimmed by 0 bases and J by 4 bases, leaving 14 bases between them. This chain's CDR3 is CASSQDSVRGADTQYF. The CDR3 nucleotides are TGCGCCAGCAGCCAAGATTCGGTGCGGGGCGCAGATACGCAGTATTTT.

The chain couples TRBV4-3 to TRBJ1-2, with D possibly being TRBD1 (6 bases). Germline CDR1 reads LGHNA; CDR2 reads YSLEER. The ends were cut back, 0 bases at V and 8 bases at J, with 13 bases in the middle. The CDR3 is 14 residues long. The CDR3 sequence is CASSQDRGAGGYTF. The CDR3 bases are TGCGCCAGCAGCCAAGATCGGGGGGCAGGAGGCTACACCTTC.

This rearrangement joins TRBV19 to TRBJ2-3; D is unclear. This CDR3 spans 15 amino acids. Germline CDR1 LNHDA, CDR2 SQIVND (reference sequence). V lost 3 bases and J lost 5, with 15 bases in between. CDR3 residues: CASSIGGSRGDTQYF. The CDR3 DNA follows: TGTGCCAGTAGTATCGGCGGATCCCGAGGAGATACGCAGTATTTT.

This chain joins TRBV15 and TRBJ1-4; a possible D gene is TRBD1 (6 bases). Trimming removed 2 bases at V and 4 bases at J, with 11 bases between. Looked up from germline, CDR1 is LNHNV and CDR2 is YYDKDF (reference sequence). This CDR3 has 15 residues. CDR3 in amino acids: CATSRSDRLNEKLFF. In nucleotides, the CDR3 is TGTGCCACCAGCAGATCCGACAGGCTTAATGAAAAACTGTTTTTT.

The rearrangement uses TRBV11-1 and TRBJ2-3; TRBD1 aligns across 8 bases. The CDR3 extends over 15 amino acids. The germline V gene encodes CDR1 SGHAT and CDR2 FQDESV (reference sequence). The J segment lost 3 bases and the V segment lost 3 bases, leaving 5 bases of the junction unmatched. The CDR3 here is CASSLTGEVTDTQYF. CDR3 nucleotide sequence: TGTGCCAGCAGCTTGACAGGGGAGGTGACAGATACGCAGTATTTT. Based on the CDR3 plus reference TRBV11-1 and TRBJ2-3, the full variable domain is EAEVAQSPRYKITEKSQAVAFWCDPISGHATLYWYRQILGQGPELLVQFQDESVVDDSQLPKDRFSAERLKGVDSTLKIQPAELGDSAMYLCASSLTGEVTDTQYFGPGTRLTVL.

For the CDR3, the DNA is TGTGCCAGCAGCGGGACAGCCGGTTCCACCGGGGAGCTGTTTTTT. This codes for CASSGTAGSTGELFF. This chain joins TRBV13 and TRBJ2-2; 7 bases match TRBD1. V dropped 5 bases and J dropped 4; count of bases not matched to a gene: 7. CDR3 length equals 15 residues. Germline loops: CDR1 PRHDT, CDR2 FYEKMQ (reference sequence).

This clone was seen once. The chain joins TRBV10-3 to TRBJ1-5; 9 nucleotides match TRBD1. CDR1 and CDR2 from the germline V gene are ENHRY and SYGVKD. The CDR3 has 15 amino acids. The V gene end was trimmed by 4 bases and the J gene end by 2 bases; junction bases not matched to a gene: 3. The CDR3 loop is CAISADRGGNQPQHF. The CDR3 region has the DNA TGTGCCATCAGTGCAGACAGGGGGGGCAATCAGCCCCAGCATTTT.

This clone is a singleton in its sample. This chain joins TRBV19 and TRBJ2-6; D is possibly TRBD1 (6 bases). The CDR3 covers 17 residues. Between the trimmed V and J ends, which lost 3 bases and 0 bases, there was a span of 12 bases. Germline V gene data show CDR1 as LNHDA and CDR2 as SQIVND (reference sequence). The CDR3 reads CASSIQGLNSGANVLTF. The CDR3 region has the DNA TGTGCCAGTAGTATTCAGGGGCTTAACTCTGGGGCCAACGTCCTGACTTTC.